These 28 T cell receptor beta chains share one sample of origin, sequenced in a study of blood T cells in healthy people across ages. With a J-beta primer mix and a sample-barcoded 5' primer, a second PCR ran roughly 6 to 11 cycles. MiXCR, run by TCRdb on the 5' RACE reads, gives a single entry per CDR3 protein. The repertoire holds over 950,000 distinct CDR3 sequences, with less than 45% as singletons. Sequencing input: blood. These receptors originate from a man aged 18-30 years in good health.

This clonotype appeared a single time. The gene calls are TRBV5-6 and TRBJ1-2, with TRBD1 identical over 8 bases. The CDR3 covers 15 residues. CDR1 is SGHDT and CDR2 is YYEEEE in the germline V gene. V trimming: 3 bases; J trimming: 4 bases; junction bases outside the gene matches: 8. As DNA, the CDR3 is TGTGCCAGCAGCTGGGGGGACAGGTCAGGCTATGGCTACACCTTC. Protein product: CASSWGDRSGYGYTF.

This clonotype was picked up a small number of times. The CDR3 sequence: CASSQDSSWDEQYF. The CDR3 nucleotides are TGCGCCAGCAGCCAAGATTCCAGCTGGGATGAGCAGTACTTC. The chain carries TRBV4-3 and TRBJ2-7; no firm D call. Germline V gives CDR1 LGHNA, CDR2 YSLEER. CDR3 length equals 14 residues. V lost 0 bases and J lost 7, with 13 bases in between.

The CDR3 DNA is TGTGCCAGCAGCCAAGATCAAGTAGCGGGGAACAATGAGCAGTTCTTC. Translation: CASSQDQVAGNNEQFF. The V call is TRBV4-2, the J call TRBJ2-1; TRBD2 aligns across 8 bases. Germline CDR1 LGHNA, CDR2 YNFKEQ. The V gene end was trimmed by 0 bases and the J gene end by 5 bases; junction bases not matched to a gene: 6. CDR3 length: 16 residues.

The chain couples TRBV12-3 or TRBV12-4 to TRBJ1-2; D ambiguous. Between the trimmed V and J ends, which lost 5 bases and 4 bases, there was a span of 14 bases. The CDR3 contains 14 residues. Here the CDR3 reads CASSTRIRSYGYTF. The DNA of the CDR3 is TGTGCCAGCAGTACTCGGATCCGGAGCTATGGCTACACCTTC.

The chain employs TRBV7-2 and TRBJ2-5; 7 nucleotides line up with TRBD1. The CDR3 has 12 amino acids. Germline trimming cut 2 bases from V and 11 bases from J; bases unmatched to any gene: 5. CDR1 is SGHTA, CDR2 FQGNSA, per germline. The CDR3 protein is CASSLSQTGQYF. The CDR3 coding sequence is TGTGCCAGCAGCTTATCCCAGACAGGGCAGTACTTC.

The sample holds a few counts of this clonotype. The chain has TRBV13 and TRBJ2-6, with D unclear. Germline CDR1 reads PRHDT; CDR2 reads FYEKMQ (reference sequence). V gave up 4 bases and J gave up 4 bases, with 11 bases separating them. This CDR3 comprises 15 residues. The CDR3 DNA sequence: TGTGCCAGCAGCTCCTATAGCTACGGGGCCAACGTCCTGACTTTC. It is translated as CASSSYSYGANVLTF.

The rearrangement uses TRBV11-1 and TRBJ1-5; 9 bases fit TRBD1. Trimming removed 5 bases from V and 7 bases from J; junction bases left unmatched: 6. Germline V gene lookup returns CDR1 SGHAT and CDR2 FQDESV (reference sequence). This CDR3 has 14 amino acids. The CDR3 nucleotides read TGTGCCAGCAGCCTGGGACAGGGACACCAGCCCCAGCATTTT. The encoded protein is CASSLGQGHQPQHF.

The chain couples TRBV4-3 to TRBJ2-7; a weak D match, TRBD2 (6 bases). The length of the CDR3 is 13 residues. From germline, CDR1 is LGHNA and CDR2 YSLEER. Trimming removed 0 bases at V and 4 bases at J, with 7 bases between. CDR3 sequence reads: CASSQEGGYEQYF. In nucleotides, the CDR3 is TGCGCCAGCAGCCAAGAGGGGGGTTACGAGCAGTACTTC.

This chain connects TRBV20-1 to TRBJ2-7, with 8 bases lining up with TRBD2. J lost 4 bases, V lost 2 bases, and 7 bases had no gene match. Germline V CDR1 and CDR2: DFQATT, SNEGSKA (reference sequence). The CDR3 consists of 14 residues. CDR3 region: CSARRAGVPYEQYF. CDR3 sequence (DNA): TGCAGTGCTAGAAGAGCGGGGGTACCTTACGAGCAGTACTTC.

The V call is TRBV6-5, the J call TRBJ2-3; D ambiguous. V lost 0 bases, J lost 7 bases, and 11 bases lay in between. CDR1 and CDR2 (germline): MNHEY, SVGAGI. This CDR3 is built from 14 residues. DNA for the CDR3: TGTGCCAGCAGTTACTCTGCTAGTCCCTATACGCAGTATTTT. This sequence encodes CASSYSASPYTQYF.

There are a few counts of this clonotype. V is TRBV7-9 and J is TRBJ1-1; 7 bases fit TRBD1. Germline CDR1 SEHNR, CDR2 FQNEAQ (reference sequence). With V trimmed by 1 base and J by 5 bases, 7 bases remained unmatched. CDR3 length: 15 amino acids. The DNA of the CDR3 is TGTGCCAGCAGCTTAGGGGTACAGGGGTGGACTGAAGCTTTCTTT. Residues: CASSLGVQGWTEAFF.

Only one count was recorded for this clonotype. This chain joins TRBV4-3 and TRBJ1-1; 7 bases align to TRBD1. The J segment lost 1 base and the V segment lost 6 bases, leaving 11 bases of the junction unmatched. Per the germline V gene, CDR1 is LGHNA and CDR2 is YSLEER. This CDR3 is 16 amino acids long. The CDR3 nucleotides are TGCGCCAGCAGTAGGGACAGCTTACCGGGGAACACTGAAGCTTTCTTT. Translating it yields CASSRDSLPGNTEAFF.

The gene calls are TRBV27 and TRBJ1-1; D might be TRBD1 (6 bases). The CDR3 is 13 amino acids. Trimming stripped 9 bases from V and 1 base from J, with 12 bases between. From germline, CDR1 is MNHEY and CDR2 SMNVEV (reference sequence). CDR3 residues: CASNREPNTEAFF. The CDR3 DNA sequence: TGTGCCAGTAACAGGGAACCGAACACTGAAGCTTTCTTT.

V is TRBV20-1 and J is TRBJ1-5; maybe TRBD1 (5 bases). Germline lookup yields CDR1 DFQATT and CDR2 SNEGSKA (reference sequence). CDR3 size: 13 residues. Trimming cost V 6 bases and J 1 base, with 10 bases left between them. CDR3 sequence reads: CSAMGGSNQPQHF. CDR3 DNA: TGCAGTGCCATGGGGGGGAGCAATCAGCCCCAGCATTTT.

The chain employs TRBV9 and TRBJ1-2, with D perhaps matching TRBD1 (5 bases). With 0 bases removed from V and 7 bases from J, the gap between germline ends came to 13 bases. The CDR3 runs 14 residues. The V gene's germline CDR1 is SGDLS and CDR2 YYNGEE. In nucleotides, the CDR3 is TGTGCCAGCAGCGTAGGGCAGGGAGGGATTGGCTACACCTTC. It is translated as CASSVGQGGIGYTF.

This clonotype appeared a few times. The V gene is TRBV6-6, the J gene TRBJ2-3; TRBD2 matches 11 bases. The CDR3 loop spans 17 amino acids. The trim removed 8 bases at V and 2 bases at J, leaving 12 bases unmatched. CDR1 MNHNY and CDR2 SVGAGI come from the germline V gene (reference sequence). The DNA of the CDR3 is TGTGCCAGCCGGCCTAGCGGGGGGACTCGGATCACAGATACGCAGTATTTT. Encoded protein: CASRPSGGTRITDTQYF.

This clonotype showed up just a few times. The chain joins TRBV7-2 to TRBJ2-5; D is undetermined. The CDR3 consists of 14 residues. Trimming cost V 2 bases and J 1 base, with 8 bases left between them. Germline CDR1 SGHTA, CDR2 FQGNSA. The CDR3 loop is CASSLKGVQETQYF. The CDR3, as DNA: TGTGCCAGCAGCTTAAAGGGTGTCCAAGAGACCCAGTACTTC.

The CDR3 region is CASSPLRGANYEQYF. The CDR3 DNA reads as TGTGCCAGCAGCCCTCTCAGGGGCGCGAATTACGAGCAGTACTTC. The chain couples TRBV6-5 to TRBJ2-7, with D possibly TRBD1 on 6 matching bases. V gave up 6 bases and J gave up 4 bases, with 19 bases separating them. The CDR3 has 15 amino acids. The germline V gene encodes CDR1 MNHEY and CDR2 SVGAGI.

With regard to this clonotype: This may arise from a read error, as a much more abundant clone is one base away. This chain joins TRBV9 and TRBJ2-5; D uncertain. With 3 bases removed from V and 11 bases from J, the gap between germline ends came to 14 bases. CDR1 SGDLS and CDR2 YYNGEE come from the germline V gene. CDR3 size: 12 residues. The CDR3 here is CASSDAYSEQYF. CDR3 coding DNA: TGTGCCAGCAGCGACGCGTACTCTGAGCAGTACTTC.

This clonotype was observed a few times. The J gene is TRBJ2-2, the V gene TRBV12-3 or TRBV12-4, with D possibly being TRBD1 (6 bases). Trimming stripped 6 bases from V and 4 bases from J, with 21 bases between. CDR3 length equals 17 residues. The CDR3 DNA follows: TGTGCCAGCAGCCTAAGGGGCGATACAGGGTCCACCGGGGAGCTGTTTTTT. Amino acid sequence: CASSLRGDTGSTGELFF.

As regards this clonotype: With a much larger clone just one base away, this may be a read error. The rearrangement uses TRBV6-2 or TRBV6-3 and TRBJ2-7; D possibly uses TRBD1 or TRBD2 (5 bases each). This CDR3 has 12 residues. V lost 2 bases and J 6 bases, leaving 8 bases between the germline ends. Germline loops: CDR1 MNHEY, CDR2 SVGEGT. The CDR3 coding sequence is TGTGCCAGCAGTTACGGGGGATGCGAGCAGTACTTC. Translation gives CASSYGGCEQYF.

The chain links TRBV11-3 to TRBJ1-1, with 10 bases lining up with TRBD1. Per germline, CDR1 SGHNT and CDR2 YENEEA. The CDR3 is 15 residues long. Trimming removed 5 bases from V and 3 bases from J; junction bases left unmatched: 6. CDR3 amino acids: CASSKDRGQDTEAFF. CDR3 nucleotide sequence: TGTGCCAGCAGCAAAGACAGGGGGCAAGACACTGAAGCTTTCTTT.

The rearrangement links TRBV6-2 or TRBV6-3 to TRBJ2-5, with TRBD2 matching 10 bases. The CDR3 spans 16 residues. With 0 bases clipped from V and 11 bases from J, the junction kept 12 bases outside the gene matches. The germline CDR1 and CDR2 sequences are MNHEY and SVGEGT. CDR3 loop: CASSYSRLAGANEQYF. CDR3 in DNA: TGTGCCAGCAGTTACTCCCGGCTAGCGGGGGCCAATGAGCAGTACTTC.

This chain joins TRBV12-3 or TRBV12-4 and TRBJ2-3; 9 bases agree with TRBD1. The V segment lost 6 bases and the J segment 2 bases; nucleotides outside the gene matches: 15. The CDR3 consists of 18 residues. CDR3 sequence (DNA): TGTGCCAGCAGCCTGTCCGCCACAGGGGGCACCTACACAGATACGCAGTATTTT. It is translated as CASSLSATGGTYTDTQYF.

This clonotype occurred many times. J is TRBJ2-3 and V is TRBV20-1; D uncertain. The V end was cut by 6 bases, the J end by 5 bases, with 12 bases between. Germline V lookup: CDR1 DFQATT, CDR2 SNEGSKA (reference sequence). This CDR3 spans 12 amino acids. DNA for the CDR3: TGCAGTGCAAATGTGGGCGGAGATACGCAGTATTTT. It is translated as CSANVGGDTQYF.

J is TRBJ2-7 and V is TRBV13; a possible D gene is TRBD1 (5 bases). Germline V gene data show CDR1 as PRHDT and CDR2 as FYEKMQ (reference sequence). V was cut by 5 bases and J by 0 bases, with 14 bases left in between. CDR3 size: 15 residues. The CDR3 is CASSPTTGVSYEQYF. CDR3 nucleotides: TGTGCCAGCAGCCCCACCACAGGAGTCTCCTACGAGCAGTACTTC. Full variable domain (rest looked up from reference TRBV13 and TRBJ2-7): AAGVIQSPRHLIKEKRETATLKCYPIPRHDTVYWYQQGPGQDPQFLISFYEKMQSDKGSIPDRFSAQQFSDYHSELNMSSLELGDSALYFCASSPTTGVSYEQYFGPGTRLTVT.

The chain has TRBV5-6 and TRBJ2-1; 11 bases line up with TRBD2. The CDR3 consists of 15 residues. With V trimmed by 2 bases and J by 8 bases, 6 bases remained unmatched. Germline V gene sequence: CDR1 SGHDT, CDR2 YYEEEE. The CDR3 here is CASSFVSGGAYEQFF. CDR3 DNA sequence: TGTGCCAGCAGCTTTGTTAGCGGGGGGGCCTATGAGCAGTTCTTC.

This clonotype was seen a few times. The genes are TRBV25-1 and TRBJ1-2, with 10 bases matching TRBD1. J was trimmed by 8 bases and V by 7 bases; bases with no gene match: 7. This CDR3 has 13 amino acids. Germline CDR1 MGHDK, CDR2 SYGVNS. CDR3 bases: TGTGCCAGCAAGACAGGGGGCATGGAGGGCTACACCTTC. As protein: CASKTGGMEGYTF.